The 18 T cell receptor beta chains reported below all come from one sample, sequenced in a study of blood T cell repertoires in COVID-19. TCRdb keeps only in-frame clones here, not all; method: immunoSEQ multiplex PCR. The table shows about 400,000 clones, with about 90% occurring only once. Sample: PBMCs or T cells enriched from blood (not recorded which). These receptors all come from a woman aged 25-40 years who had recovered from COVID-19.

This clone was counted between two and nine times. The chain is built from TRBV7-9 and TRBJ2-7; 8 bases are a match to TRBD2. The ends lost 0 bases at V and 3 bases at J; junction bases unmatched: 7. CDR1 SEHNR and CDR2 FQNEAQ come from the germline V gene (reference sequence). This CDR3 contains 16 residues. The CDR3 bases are TGTGCCAGCAGCTTAGCCGCCGGGACTAGAGACTACGAGCAGTACTTC. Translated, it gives CASSLAAGTRDYEQYF.

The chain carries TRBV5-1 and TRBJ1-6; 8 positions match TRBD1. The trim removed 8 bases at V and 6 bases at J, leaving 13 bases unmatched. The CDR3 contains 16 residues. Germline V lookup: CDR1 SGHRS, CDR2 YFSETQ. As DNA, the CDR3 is TGCGCCAGTTCAGCTTCCTTCGACAGGGGTAATTCACCCCTCCACTTT. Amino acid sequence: CASSASFDRGNSPLHF.

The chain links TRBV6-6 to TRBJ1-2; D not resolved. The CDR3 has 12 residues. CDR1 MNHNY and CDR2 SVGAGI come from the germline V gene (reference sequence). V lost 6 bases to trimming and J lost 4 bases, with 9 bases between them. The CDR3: CASSRDTYGYTF. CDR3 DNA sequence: TGTGCCAGCAGCCGAGACACCTATGGCTACACCTTC.

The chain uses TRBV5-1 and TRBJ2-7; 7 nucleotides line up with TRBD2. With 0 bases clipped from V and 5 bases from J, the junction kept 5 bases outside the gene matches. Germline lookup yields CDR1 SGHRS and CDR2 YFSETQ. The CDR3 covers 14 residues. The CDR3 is CASSLGGGSDEQYF. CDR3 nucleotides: TGCGCCAGCAGCTTGGGCGGGGGAAGTGACGAGCAGTACTTC. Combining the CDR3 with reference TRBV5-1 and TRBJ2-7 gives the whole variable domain KAGVTQTPRYLIKTRGQQVTLSCSPISGHRSVSWYQQTPGQGLQFLFEYFSETQRNKGNFPGRFSGRQFSNSRSEMNVSTLELGDSALYLCASSLGGGSDEQYFGPGTRLTVT.

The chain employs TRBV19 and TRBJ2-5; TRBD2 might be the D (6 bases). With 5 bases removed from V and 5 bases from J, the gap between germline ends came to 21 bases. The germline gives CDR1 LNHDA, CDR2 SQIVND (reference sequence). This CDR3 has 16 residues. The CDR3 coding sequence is TGTGCCAGTAGTTCGCGGGACGCGGCGGGGTATGAGACCCAGTACTTC. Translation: CASSSRDAAGYETQYF.

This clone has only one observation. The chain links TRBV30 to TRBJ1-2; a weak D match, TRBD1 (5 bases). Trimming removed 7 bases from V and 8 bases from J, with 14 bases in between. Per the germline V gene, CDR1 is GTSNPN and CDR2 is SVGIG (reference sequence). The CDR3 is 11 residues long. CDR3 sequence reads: CALQDNRGYTF. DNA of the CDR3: TGTGCCTTACAGGATAATCGGGGCTACACCTTC.

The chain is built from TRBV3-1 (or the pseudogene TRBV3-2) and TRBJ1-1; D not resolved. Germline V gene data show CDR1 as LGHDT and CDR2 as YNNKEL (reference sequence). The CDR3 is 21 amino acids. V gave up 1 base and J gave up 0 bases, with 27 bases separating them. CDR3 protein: CASSQAYWSPKAQPMNTEAFF. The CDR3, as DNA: TGTGCCAGCAGCCAAGCCTACTGGAGTCCGAAAGCACAACCTATGAACACTGAAGCTTTCTTT.

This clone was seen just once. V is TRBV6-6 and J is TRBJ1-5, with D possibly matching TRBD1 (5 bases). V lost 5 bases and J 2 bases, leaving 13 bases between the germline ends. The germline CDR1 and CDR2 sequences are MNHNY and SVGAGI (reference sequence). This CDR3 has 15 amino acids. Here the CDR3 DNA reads TGTGCCAGCAGTCACAGGAAGATGGGCAATCAGCCCCAGCATTTT. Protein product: CASSHRKMGNQPQHF.

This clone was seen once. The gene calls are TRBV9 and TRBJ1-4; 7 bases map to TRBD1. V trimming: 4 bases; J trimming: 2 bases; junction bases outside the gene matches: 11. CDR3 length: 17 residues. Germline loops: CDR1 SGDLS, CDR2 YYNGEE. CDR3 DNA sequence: TGTGCCAGCAGCTCGGGCAGGGGGTTGGGCACTAATGAAAAACTGTTTTTT. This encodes CASSSGRGLGTNEKLFF.

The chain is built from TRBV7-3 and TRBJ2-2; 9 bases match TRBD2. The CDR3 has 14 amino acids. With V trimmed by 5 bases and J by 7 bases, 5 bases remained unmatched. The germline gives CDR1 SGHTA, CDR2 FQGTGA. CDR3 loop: CASSSILAGGELFF. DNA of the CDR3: TGTGCCAGCAGCAGCATACTAGCGGGCGGGGAGCTGTTTTTT.

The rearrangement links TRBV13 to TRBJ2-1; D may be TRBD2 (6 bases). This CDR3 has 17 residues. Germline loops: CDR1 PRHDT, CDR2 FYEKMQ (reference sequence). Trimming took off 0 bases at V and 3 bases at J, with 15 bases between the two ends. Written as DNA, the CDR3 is TGTGCCAGCAGCTTAGGATTGCGGGGAGGACTCTACAATGAGCAGTTCTTC. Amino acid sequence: CASSLGLRGGLYNEQFF.

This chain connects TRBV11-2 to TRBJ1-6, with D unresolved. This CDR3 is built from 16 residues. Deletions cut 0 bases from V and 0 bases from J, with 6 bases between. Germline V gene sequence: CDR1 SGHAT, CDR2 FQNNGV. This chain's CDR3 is CASSLEGSSYNSPLHF. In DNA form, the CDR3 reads TGTGCCAGCAGCTTAGAGGGGAGCTCCTATAATTCACCCCTCCACTTT.

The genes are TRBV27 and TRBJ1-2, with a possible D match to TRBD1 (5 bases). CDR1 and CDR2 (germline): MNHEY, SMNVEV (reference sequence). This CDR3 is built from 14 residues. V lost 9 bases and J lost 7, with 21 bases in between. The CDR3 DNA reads TGTGCCAGTAGTCGTCACGATCAGGGTAGTGGCTACACCTTC. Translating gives CASSRHDQGSGYTF.

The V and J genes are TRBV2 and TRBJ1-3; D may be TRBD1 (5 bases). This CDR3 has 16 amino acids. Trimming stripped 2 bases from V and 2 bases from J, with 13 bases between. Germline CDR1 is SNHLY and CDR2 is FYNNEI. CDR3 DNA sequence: TGTGCCAGCAGTGAATCCCGACAGTTTCCTGGAAACACCATATATTTT. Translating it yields CASSESRQFPGNTIYF.

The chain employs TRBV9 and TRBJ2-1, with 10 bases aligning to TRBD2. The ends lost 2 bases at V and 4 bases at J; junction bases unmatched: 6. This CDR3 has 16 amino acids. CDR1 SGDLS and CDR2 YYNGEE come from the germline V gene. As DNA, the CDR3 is TGTGCCAGCAGCGTTTTAGGTAGCGGGAGGTACAATGAGCAGTTCTTC. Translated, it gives CASSVLGSGRYNEQFF.

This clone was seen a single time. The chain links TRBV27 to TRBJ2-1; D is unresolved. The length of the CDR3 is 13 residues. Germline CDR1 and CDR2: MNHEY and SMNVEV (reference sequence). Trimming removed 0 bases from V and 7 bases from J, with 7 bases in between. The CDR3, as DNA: TGTGCCAGCAGTTTATCGCCCCAGAATGAGCAGTTCTTC. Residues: CASSLSPQNEQFF.

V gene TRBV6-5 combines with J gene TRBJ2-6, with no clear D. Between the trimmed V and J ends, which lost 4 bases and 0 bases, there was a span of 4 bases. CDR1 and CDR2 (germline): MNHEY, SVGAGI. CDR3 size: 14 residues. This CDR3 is CASSFSSGANVLTF. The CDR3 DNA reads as TGTGCCAGCAGTTTCAGCTCTGGGGCCAACGTCCTGACTTTC.

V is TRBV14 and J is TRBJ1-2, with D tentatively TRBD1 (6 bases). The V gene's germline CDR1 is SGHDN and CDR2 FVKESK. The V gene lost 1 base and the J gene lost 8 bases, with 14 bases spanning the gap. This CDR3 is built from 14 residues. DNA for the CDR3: TGTGCCAGCAGCCAAGCCACAGGGTGGGGAGGCTACACCTTC. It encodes CASSQATGWGGYTF.